One and the same sample provided the 9 T cell receptor beta chains below, sequenced in a study of T cells after somatic rescue of genetic block. TCRdb's copy holds only in-frame clones and misses some; the assay was immunoSEQ multiplex PCR. The table has approximately 14,000 clones, 71% seen once. What was sequenced was peripheral blood mononuclear cells (PBMCs). All receptors come from a man younger than 35.

This clone was counted only a few times. The J gene is TRBJ2-1, the V gene TRBV14; 8 bases map to TRBD1. CDR3 size: 15 residues. Germline lookup yields CDR1 SGHDN and CDR2 FVKESK. The trim removed 3 bases at V and 2 bases at J, leaving 3 bases unmatched. CDR3 protein: CASSHPTGAYNEQFF. The CDR3 DNA sequence: TGTGCCAGCAGCCACCCGACAGGGGCCTACAATGAGCAGTTCTTC.

V gene TRBV30 combines with J gene TRBJ2-5, with D perhaps TRBD1 or TRBD2 (5 bases each). V gave up 3 bases and J gave up 5 bases, with 16 bases separating them. CDR1 GTSNPN and CDR2 SVGIG come from the germline V gene (reference sequence). This CDR3 is built from 14 residues. The CDR3 bases are TGTGCCTGGAGGGGGTCAGGGTGGAGGGAGACCCAGTACTTC. Protein: CAWRGSGWRETQYF.

The V gene is TRBV7-9, the J gene TRBJ1-4; no clear D. This CDR3 region has 15 residues. Trimming pared 2 bases from V and 0 bases from J, leaving 7 bases between. Germline assignment: CDR1 SEHNR and CDR2 FQNEAQ (reference sequence). CDR3 sequence (DNA): TGTGCCAGCAGCTTAAGGATTGCAACTAATGAAAAACTGTTTTTT. It yields the protein CASSLRIATNEKLFF.

The rearrangement joins TRBV9 to TRBJ1-2; a weak D match, TRBD1 (6 bases). The germline V and J ends were trimmed by 4 bases and 3 bases, with 19 bases remaining between them. This CDR3 comprises 16 residues. Germline V gene data show CDR1 as SGDLS and CDR2 as YYNGEE. CDR3 in amino acids: CASSPSRGQPDYGYTF. The DNA of the CDR3 is TGTGCCAGCAGCCCCAGCCGAGGACAGCCCGACTATGGCTACACCTTC.

The genes are TRBV11-3 and TRBJ1-5, with 8 bases fitting TRBD1. V gave up 6 bases and J gave up 4 bases; unmatched junction bases: 2. Germline V gene lookup returns CDR1 SGHNT and CDR2 YENEEA. The CDR3 is 13 residues long. Here the CDR3 DNA reads TGTGCCAGCAGTTGGACAGGGAATCAGCCCCAGCATTTT. Its translation is CASSWTGNQPQHF.

Only one count was recorded for this clone. The chain uses TRBV6-1 and TRBJ2-7; D possibly corresponds to TRBD2 (5 bases). Looked up from germline, CDR1 is MNHNS and CDR2 is SASEGT. CDR3 length: 14 amino acids. V was trimmed by 3 bases and J by 2 bases, leaving 11 bases between them. The CDR3 DNA is TGTGCCAGCAGTGAGGGAGCTACACCCTACGAGCAGTACTTC. Translated, it gives CASSEGATPYEQYF.

This clone has a handful of counts. This chain joins TRBV9 and TRBJ2-5; 10 nucleotides match TRBD1. The CDR3 has 14 residues. Germline V lookup: CDR1 SGDLS, CDR2 YYNGEE. V gave up 2 bases and J gave up 5 bases; unmatched junction bases: 3. CDR3 nucleotides: TGTGCCAGCAGCGTCGACAGGGGGCGGGAGACCCAGTACTTC. Protein: CASSVDRGRETQYF.

V usage is TRBV28 and J usage is TRBJ2-7, with 7 nucleotides matching TRBD1. The CDR3 runs to 13 residues. Germline lookup yields CDR1 MDHEN and CDR2 SYDVKM. CDR3 protein: CAESGQVINEQYF. For the CDR3, the DNA is TGTGCAGAATCCGGACAGGTAATCAACGAGCAGTACTTC.

This clone was observed a handful of times. The chain joins TRBV30 to TRBJ2-7, with TRBD1 matching over 10 bases. J was trimmed by 3 bases and V by 2 bases; bases with no gene match: 13. In germline, CDR1 is GTSNPN, CDR2 SVGIG (reference sequence). The CDR3 spans 17 residues. Here the CDR3 reads CAWSTLFRGQGDYEQYF. The CDR3 DNA reads TGTGCCTGGAGTACCCTCTTTCGAGGACAGGGGGACTACGAGCAGTACTTC.